This entry concerns a single T cell receptor beta chain. This sample is part of a study of blood T cell repertoires in COVID-19. Between the trimmed V and J ends, which lost 1 base and 0 bases, there was a span of 10 bases. Germline V gives CDR1 KGHSH, CDR2 LQKENI. The CDR3 consists of 16 residues. Using immunoSEQ multiplex PCR, the repertoire was profiled, and TCRdb retains in-frame clones only, with some absent. The table includes around 270,000 clones, more than 75% detected once. What was sequenced was peripheral blood. V usage is TRBV18 and J usage is TRBJ1-5; D unresolved. The clonotype comes from a man aged 40-49 years who had recovered from COVID-19. Here the CDR3 DNA reads TGTGCCAGCTCACCACGACATGATAATAGCAATCAGCCCCAGCATTTT. Its translation: CASSPRHDNSNQPQHF.